A selection of T cell receptor beta chains follows, all from one sample in a study of blood T cell repertoires in COVID-19. This table comes from immunoSEQ multiplex PCR, and its TCRdb copy is limited to in-frame clones, with some not included. The sample records about 270,000 clones, 82% being singletons. Sequencing was done on a sample of peripheral blood. These receptors were obtained from a woman in her late teens or twenties with acute or convalescent COVID-19. CDR3s include the opening cysteine and the closing phenylalanine or tryptophan. A D gene is named only where the DNA matches it firmly. Where a row states a size, it is once, few, many or the class of an expanded clone; other rows omit it.

cdr3_aa | cdr3_nt | clone_size | j_call | d_call | v_call
CASSPLAGDTGELFF | TGCGCCAGCAGCCCCCTCGCAGGGGACACCGGGGAGCTGTTTTTT | . | TRBJ2-2 | . | TRBV5-1
CASSLGRDSGNTIYF | TGTGCCAGCAGCTTAGGCAGGGACTCTGGAAACACCATATATTTT | . | TRBJ1-3 | . | TRBV7-6
CASSLSGQTGEKLFF | TGTGCCAGCAGCTTAAGTGGTCAGACTGGTGAAAAACTGTTTTTT | . | TRBJ1-4 | . | TRBV7-9
CASSFQETGANVLTF | TGTGCCAGCAGCTTTCAGGAAACTGGGGCCAACGTCCTGACTTTC | once | TRBJ2-6 | . | TRBV7-3
CASSLGGTPGTGETQYF | TGTGCCAGCAGCTTGGGGGGGACACCAGGGACTGGAGAGACCCAGTACTTC | . | TRBJ2-5 | . | TRBV7-2
CASSKVATTKFCQYF | TGTGCCAGCAGCAAAGTCGCCACAACCAAGTTTTGTCAGTACTTC | once | TRBJ2-5 | . | TRBV21-1
CASSFRSGQGATEAFF | TGCGCCAGCAGCTTTCGCTCAGGTCAGGGTGCCACTGAAGCTTTCTTT | few | TRBJ1-1 | . | TRBV5-1
CASSSNIETQYF | TGTGCCAGCAGTTCAAACATTGAGACCCAGTACTTC | . | TRBJ2-5 | . | TRBV6-6
CASSPADRLYGYTF | TGCGCCAGCAGTCCCGCGGACAGGCTCTATGGCTACACCTTC | . | TRBJ1-2 | TRBD1 | TRBV10-1
CASSQGAGVHRNHNEQFF | TGCGCCAGCAGCCAGGGGGCGGGAGTCCATCGGAACCACAATGAGCAGTTCTTC | . | TRBJ2-1 | . | TRBV4-3
CASSQETGVGEQYF | TGCGCCAGCAGCCAAGAAACGGGAGTTGGCGAGCAGTACTTC | . | TRBJ2-7 | . | TRBV4-1
CASSTPAFSGVQDTQYF | TGTGCCAGCAGCACCCCTGCTTTTAGCGGAGTCCAGGATACGCAGTATTTT | . | TRBJ2-3 | . | TRBV7-8
CASSPLAWAGSGVNQPQHF | TGTGCCAGCAGCCCCCTAGCGTGGGCTGGTTCTGGGGTGAATCAGCCCCAGCATTTT | . | TRBJ1-5 | . | TRBV7-8
CASSLGTSGSYDEQFF | TGTGCCAGCAGCTTAGGGACTAGCGGGAGTTATGATGAGCAGTTCTTC | . | TRBJ2-1 | TRBD2 | TRBV11-3
CASSPPGGRGHEQYF | TGTGCCAGCTCACCACCGGGCGGGAGGGGCCACGAGCAGTACTTC | . | TRBJ2-7 | TRBD2 | TRBV18
CASTIRQMADTQYF | TGCGCCAGCACTATACGACAGATGGCAGATACGCAGTATTTT | . | TRBJ2-3 | . | TRBV10-2
CASSLATGTSGYNEQFF | TGTGCCAGCAGCTTAGCGACAGGGACTAGCGGTTACAATGAGCAGTTCTTC | . | TRBJ2-1 | TRBD2 | TRBV7-9
CASSIDLPGTDTQYF | TGTGCCAGTAGTATAGATTTGCCAGGCACAGATACGCAGTATTTT | . | TRBJ2-3 | . | TRBV19
CASKKRDEFEQFF | TGTGCCAGTAAAAAGCGGGATGAGTTTGAGCAGTTCTTC | . | TRBJ2-1 | TRBD2 | TRBV19
CASSDDPAGSYEQYF | TGTGCCAGCAGTGATGATCCAGCGGGGTCCTACGAGCAGTACTTC | . | TRBJ2-7 | TRBD2 | TRBV6-1
CASSSFDSYSNQPQHF | TGCGCCAGCAGCTCCTTCGACAGTTATAGCAATCAGCCCCAGCATTTT | . | TRBJ1-5 | . | TRBV5-1
CASSLPPQGVNTEAFF | TGTGCCAGCAGTCTACCCCCACAGGGCGTGAACACTGAAGCTTTCTTT | once | TRBJ1-1 | . | TRBV2
CAISGAGISGANVLTF | TGTGCCATCAGTGGGGCCGGTATCTCTGGGGCCAACGTCCTGACTTTC | . | TRBJ2-6 | . | TRBV10-3
CASSLIDSRELFF | TGCGCCAGCAGCTTGATCGACAGCCGGGAGCTGTTTTTT | . | TRBJ2-2 | . | TRBV5-1
CASSKVGTFCGTGAYEQYF | TGTGCCAGCAGCAAAGTTGGTACTTTTTGTGGGACAGGGGCCTACGAGCAGTACTTC | . | TRBJ2-7 | . | TRBV21-1
CASSLYPDTSYEQYF | TGTGCCAGCAGTTTATACCCAGACACCTCCTACGAGCAGTACTTC | . | TRBJ2-7 | . | TRBV27
CASRTGQGRLFF | TGTGCCAGCAGGACCGGACAGGGGAGGCTGTTTTTT | . | TRBJ2-2 | TRBD1 | TRBV2
CASSQREGYYNEQFF | TGTGCCAGCAGCCAGCGGGAGGGCTACTACAATGAGCAGTTCTTC | . | TRBJ2-1 | TRBD2 | TRBV7-2
CASSQDQGLLREQYF | TGCGCCAGCAGCCAAGATCAGGGACTCCTACGCGAGCAGTACTTC | once | TRBJ2-7 | . | TRBV4-3
CASSRGGTQGGAGEQYF | TGTGCCAGCAGCCGAGGAGGAACACAGGGGGGAGCCGGGGAGCAGTACTTC | . | TRBJ2-7 | TRBD1 | TRBV3-1/TRBV3-2
CASSLANLAGAAYNEQFF | TGTGCCAGCAGCTTAGCCAACCTAGCGGGAGCGGCCTACAATGAGCAGTTCTTC | . | TRBJ2-1 | TRBD2 | TRBV7-2
CASSLGTGRDSNQPQHF | TGCGCCAGCAGCTTGGGGACAGGGCGGGATAGCAATCAGCCCCAGCATTTT | few | TRBJ1-5 | TRBD1 | TRBV5-1
CASSSWVSGSTFPDEQFF | TGTGCCAGCAGCTCGTGGGTTAGCGGGAGCACCTTCCCTGATGAGCAGTTCTTC | . | TRBJ2-1 | TRBD2 | TRBV5-6
CASSQDQGVSTEAFF | TGCGCCAGCAGCCAAGATCAGGGGGTGAGCACTGAAGCTTTCTTT | few | TRBJ1-1 | TRBD1 | TRBV4-3
CASSSLASRGNEQFF | TGCGCCAGCAGCTCCTTGGCTAGTCGCGGCAATGAGCAGTTCTTC | . | TRBJ2-1 | . | TRBV4-3
CASSLGYGYGYTF | TGTGCCAGCAGTCTAGGGTACGGGTATGGCTACACCTTC | . | TRBJ1-2 | . | TRBV12-3/TRBV12-4
CASSFPETGTGELFF | TGTGCCAGCAGCTTCCCAGAGACTGGAACCGGGGAGCTGTTTTTT | . | TRBJ2-2 | . | TRBV7-2
CASSQGIQSGPARNYTF | TGTGCCAGCAGCCAAGGCATACAGTCTGGCCCGGCGCGAAACTACACCTTC | . | TRBJ1-2 | . | TRBV3-1/TRBV3-2
CASREREKGGELFF | TGTGCCAGCAGAGAGCGGGAGAAAGGCGGGGAGCTGTTTTTT | . | TRBJ2-2 | TRBD2 | TRBV7-9
CASSLGMSGGNEKLFF | TGTGCCAGCAGCTTGGGGATGTCAGGGGGCAATGAAAAACTGTTTTTT | . | TRBJ1-4 | TRBD1 | TRBV11-2